The present T cell receptor beta chain was sequenced within a study of human T cells and chemical hapten exposure (dated by TCRdb to the early 2020s). For the study in its entirety: For sensitization, 2% DPC in acetone was applied to a 2 cm by 2 cm area of upper inner arm skin. Throughout the roughly 23-week study period, patients were also given weekly therapeutic DPC doses on the scalp. Patch testing was performed on the upper back with Finn chambers containing 0.01% DPC, and the patch tests were scored after 6 days according to International Contact Dermatitis Research Group standards. The patient cohort, mostly female, included alopecia areata with under or over 50% scalp involvement, alopecia totalis and alopecia universalis. Libraries were pooled for sequencing, and per-sample TCR yields varied mainly because of small differences in library volumes within the pool. This study followed changes in the peripheral blood TCR repertoire in vivo during primary and secondary sensitization of alopecia patients to the hapten diphenylcyclopropenone (DPC). Blood samples were taken from patients before sensitization (week 0) and then at 2, 6 and about 24 weeks after DPC sensitization. Approximately 28 alopecia patients provided blood for TCR sequencing at one to four time points (pre-sensitization, 2, 6 and 24 weeks). Overall study results and their limits: Because every patient had alopecia, a presumed autoimmune disease, the patients' immune response might differ from that of healthy individuals. Repeated subsampling changed both the strength of the expansion versus patch-test correlation and the threshold at which the correlation became significant. Compared with pre-sensitization or healthy control sets, expanded TCRs formed significantly more large CDR3 similarity clusters, which is consistent with antigen-driven responses. DPC sensitization did not change the number of TCRs with a frequency above 1 in 1000, and there was no evidence of changes in global repertoire structure. Patch test score was positively correlated with the number of PT1 expanded TCRs, with significance at thresholds 8, 16 and 32 but not at 4.

This clonotype was counted at least ten times. What this receptor recognizes is not known. Per-nucleotide qualities are absent, and no much larger clonotype sits a single base away. The germline V gene sets CDR1 to SGHVS and CDR2 to FNYEAQ. Germline trimming amounts to 5 bases on V and 4 bases on J, with 4 as the count of junction bases outside the gene matches. Its CDR3 holds 13 amino acids, cysteine through phenylalanine. Of all the DNA, just the CDR3 is kept, 39 bases in frame from base 1. The sample's time point label is to be understood as: pre-sensitization, week 0. Reading the label with the study, this specimen's treatment or condition is: therapeutic diphenylcyclopropenone sensitization with weekly scalp DPC. Blood at each patch-test visit was drawn before the patch test was applied. To be eligible, patients had to be aged 18 to 70, diagnosed with alopecia and judged suitable for DPC therapy, while pregnant patients were excluded. Total RNA was extracted from unfractionated whole blood collected in Tempus Blood RNA tubes.

The library was obtained by RACE. Reads for this sample came from a NextSeq 500. During library preparation, unique molecular identifiers were attached to individual cDNA molecules so that TCRs could be counted quantitatively and reproducibly. Each blood RNA sample was used to sequence both TCR alpha and TCR beta chains. The study's own analysis went as follows. The median number of TCRs per sample was 85,000 to 100,000, ranging from roughly 20,000 to 690,600. The Decombinator software suite was used to annotate the V, J and CDR3 of the TCR reads. To make PS versus PT1 abundance plots, every sample was subsampled to the same number of TCRs (28,000). Expanded TCRs were defined as absent before sensitization and observed at least eight times at the 2-week time point. TCRdb reprocessed the public reads (quality trimming at Q25 with fastp, clone calling with MiXCR) and kept in-frame beta chains. When rows share a CDR3 protein, they turn into one entry using the most common DNA and genes. The V and J calls and clone size come from TCRdb's table, not from the authors' own analysis. This sample comprises about 120,000 distinct CDR3 sequences, roughly 14% of them detected only once. Of the sample, 2.8% is held by the ten largest clones.

The clonotype was recovered from a woman aged 18-35 years with alopecia areata. Some clones in this sample may be carry-over from other donors' samples. Sequencing used whole blood, obtained in connection with sensitization to the hapten diphenylcyclopropenone (DPC). Recombination linked TRBV7-6 to TRBJ2-7, and 8 bases in between align with TRBD1. The CDR3 has the sequence CASSPWTGYEQYF. The nucleotides read TGTGCCAGCAGCCCCTGGACAGGGTACGAGCAGTACTTC.